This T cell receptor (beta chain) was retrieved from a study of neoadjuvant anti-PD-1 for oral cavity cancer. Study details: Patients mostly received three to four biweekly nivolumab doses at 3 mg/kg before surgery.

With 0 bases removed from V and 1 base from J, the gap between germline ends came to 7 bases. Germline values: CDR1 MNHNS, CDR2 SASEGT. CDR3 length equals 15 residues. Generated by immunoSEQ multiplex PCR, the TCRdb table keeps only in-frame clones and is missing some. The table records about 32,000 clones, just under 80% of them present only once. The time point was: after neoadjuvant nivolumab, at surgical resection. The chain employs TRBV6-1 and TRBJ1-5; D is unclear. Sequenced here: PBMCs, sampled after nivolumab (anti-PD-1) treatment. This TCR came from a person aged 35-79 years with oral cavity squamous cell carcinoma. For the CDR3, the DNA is TGTGCCAGCAGTGAAGCGGGTGAGAGCAATCAGCCCCAGCATTTT. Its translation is CASSEAGESNQPQHF.